This is a list of T cell receptor beta chains from one sample in a study of T cell responses to AZD1222 COVID-19 vaccine. Here immunoSEQ multiplex PCR was the method, and the copy in TCRdb shows in-frame clones only, minus some. Of 70,000 to 75,000 clones in the sample, roughly 75% are singletons; the top ten hold less than 50%. Sequencing used peripheral blood, obtained 28 days after the second AZD1222 dose. Receptors were obtained from an adult who received the AZD1222 COVID-19 vaccine. CDR3s include the opening cysteine and the closing phenylalanine or tryptophan. Each record gives: D gene, V gene, J gene, clone size, CDR3 protein, CDR3 DNA. A D gene is named only where the DNA matches it firmly. Size is omitted from some rows. Given values are once, few, many or a class for expanded clones.

NA	TRBV15	TRBJ1-4	NA	CATSSRYDEKLFF	TGTGCCACCAGCAGCAGGTATGATGAAAAACTGTTTTTT
NA	TRBV3-1/TRBV3-2	TRBJ1-2	NA	CASSQDRRGVRYHNYGYYCYTF	TGTGCCAGCAGCCAGGACCGGCGGGGGGTCCGCTATCACAACTATGGCTACTATTGCTACACCTTC
NA	TRBV5-1	TRBJ2-2	NA	CASSRQRPNTGELFF	TGCGCCAGCAGCCGACAGAGGCCGAACACCGGGGAGCTGTTTTTT
TRBD2	TRBV7-2	TRBJ2-7	NA	CASSFSSGGATSSYEQYF	TGTGCCAGCAGCTTCTCTAGCGGGGGGGCGACTAGCTCCTACGAGCAGTACTTC
NA	TRBV7-3	TRBJ2-3	once	CASSVVSTDTQYF	TGTGCCAGCAGCGTAGTGAGCACAGATACGCAGTATTTT
NA	TRBV20-1	TRBJ2-7	few	CSARGIGEQYF	TGCAGTGCTAGGGGGATCGGAGAGCAGTACTTC
NA	TRBV19	TRBJ1-5	NA	CASSLLWGRPQHF	TGTGCCAGTAGTTTATTGTGGGGTCGGCCCCAGCATTTT
NA	TRBV7-2	TRBJ1-1	NA	CASSLVLVRGTEAFF	TGCGCCAGCAGCTTAGTACTCGTTAGGGGCACTGAAGCTTTCTTT
NA	TRBV15	TRBJ2-3	NA	CATSRASASTDTQYF	TGTGCCACCAGCAGAGCTAGCGCAAGCACAGATACGCAGTATTTT
NA	TRBV12-3/TRBV12-4	TRBJ2-5	few	CASIPRGGKTQYF	TGTGCCAGCATCCCCCGAGGAGGGAAGACCCAGTACTTC
NA	TRBV10-1	TRBJ1-5	few	CASSGQVGQPQHF	TGCGCCAGCAGTGGACAGGTGGGTCAGCCCCAGCATTTT
NA	TRBV2	TRBJ2-7	NA	CASSDQRGSYEQYF	TGTGCCAGCAGTGACCAACGGGGGTCCTACGAGCAGTACTTC
NA	TRBV30	TRBJ2-1	NA	CAWTSGGGYSYNEQFF	TGTGCCTGGACCTCAGGAGGGGGCTACTCCTACAATGAGCAGTTCTTC
NA	TRBV19	TRBJ1-2	NA	CASSIAATVTNYGYTF	TGTGCCAGTAGTATAGCGGCAACGGTCACTAACTATGGCTACACCTTC
TRBD1	TRBV29-1	TRBJ2-7	once	CSVAGQGVSYEQYF	TGCAGCGTTGCGGGACAGGGGGTCTCCTACGAGCAGTACTTC
NA	TRBV21-1	TRBJ1-2	NA	CASSKQGQILLRGGYTF	TGTGCCAGCAGCAAACAAGGACAGATCCTCCTCCGGGGTGGCTACACCTTC
NA	TRBV21-1	TRBJ1-1	NA	CASSNRGQGFSEAFF	TGTGCCAGCAGCAACCGCGGACAGGGCTTCAGCGAAGCTTTCTTT
NA	TRBV12-3/TRBV12-4	TRBJ2-7	few	CASSLQGLEQYF	TGTGCCAGCAGTTTACAGGGCCTCGAGCAGTACTTC
TRBD2	TRBV28	TRBJ2-1	NA	CASRRSGTSGGGFF	TGTGCCAGCAGGCGTTCCGGGACTAGCGGGGGGGGGTTCTTC
NA	TRBV9	TRBJ2-2	NA	CASSLDGAPRVGGELFF	TGTGCCAGCAGCTTGGACGGTGCCCCCAGGGTGGGCGGGGAGCTGTTTTTT
NA	TRBV12-3/TRBV12-4	TRBJ1-5	once	CASRRGNQPQHF	TGTGCCAGCCGACGCGGGAATCAGCCCCAGCATTTT
TRBD2	TRBV28	TRBJ2-7	NA	CASSLFSSGRNEQYF	TGTGCCAGCAGTTTATTTTCCAGCGGGAGAAACGAGCAGTACTTC
TRBD2	TRBV27	TRBJ2-3	NA	CASSLGLAGVNTQYF	TGTGCCAGCAGTTTAGGACTAGCGGGAGTAAATACGCAGTATTTT
NA	TRBV7-2	TRBJ1-2	once	CASSPGGGYYGYTF	TGTGCCAGCAGCCCGGGGGGGGGCTACTATGGCTACACCTTC
NA	TRBV7-9	TRBJ1-3	NA	CASSLGAGENTIYF	TGTGCCAGCAGCTTAGGGGCAGGTGAAAACACCATATATTTT
NA	TRBV6-6	TRBJ2-7	NA	CASSYLLNEQYF	TGTGCCAGCAGTTACCTCCTAAACGAGCAGTACTTC
NA	TRBV5-8	TRBJ2-5	NA	CASSAAIETQYF	TGTGCCAGCAGTGCCGCCATAGAGACCCAGTACTTC
TRBD1	TRBV19	TRBJ2-5	NA	CASSAEDRGRLETQYF	TGTGCCAGTAGTGCGGAGGACAGGGGAAGGCTAGAGACCCAGTACTTC
NA	TRBV7-2	TRBJ2-7	NA	CASSSQGSYEQYF	TGTGCCAGCAGCTCCCAGGGCTCCTACGAGCAGTACTTC
NA	TRBV7-6	TRBJ2-1	NA	CASSSDSLNEQFF	TGTGCCAGCAGCTCCGACAGTTTGAATGAGCAGTTCTTC
NA	TRBV15	TRBJ2-3	NA	CATKQKQGRGADTQYF	TGTGCCACCAAGCAGAAGCAGGGACGGGGGGCCGATACGCAGTATTTT
NA	TRBV5-6	TRBJ1-3	NA	CASSHTPISGNTIYF	TGTGCCAGCAGCCACACACCGATCTCTGGAAACACCATATATTTT
NA	TRBV19	TRBJ1-1	NA	CASKLEQALNTEAFF	TGTGCCAGTAAACTCGAACAGGCTTTGAACACTGAAGCTTTCTTT
NA	TRBV6-5	TRBJ1-2	NA	CASSPQENYGYTF	TGTGCCAGCAGTCCACAGGAAAACTATGGCTACACCTTC
NA	TRBV2	TRBJ1-1	NA	CASSGDNVPEAFF	TGTGCCAGCAGCGGGGACAATGTTCCTGAAGCTTTCTTT
NA	TRBV3-1/TRBV3-2	TRBJ2-2	once	CASSQGGVRELFF	TGTGCCAGCAGCCAAGGGGGTGTCCGGGAGCTGTTTTTT
NA	TRBV5-4	TRBJ2-2	NA	CASAWEAGELFF	TGTGCCAGCGCCTGGGAAGCCGGGGAGCTGTTTTTT
NA	TRBV5-1	TRBJ2-5	once	CASSLGAGAEETQYF	TGCGCCAGCAGCTTAGGAGCAGGGGCAGAAGAGACCCAGTACTTC
NA	TRBV30	TRBJ2-1	NA	CAWRGYNEQFF	TGTGCCTGGAGGGGTTACAATGAGCAGTTCTTC
NA	TRBV6-5	TRBJ1-5	once	CASSYGVGRRNQPQHF	TGTGCCAGCAGTTACGGGGTGGGCAGGAGGAATCAGCCCCAGCATTTT
NA	TRBV7-9	TRBJ1-2	few	CASSFSFNYGYTF	TGTGCCAGCAGCTTTAGCTTCAACTATGGCTACACCTTC
NA	TRBV19	TRBJ2-4	NA	CASSTSLVTVAKNIQYF	TGTGCCAGTAGTACGTCGTTGGTGACGGTAGCCAAAAACATTCAGTACTTC
NA	TRBV7-3	TRBJ1-1	NA	CASSSWDAERASVNTEAFF	TGTGCCAGCAGCTCGTGGGATGCCGAGCGGGCGTCGGTGAACACTGAAGCTTTCTTT
TRBD1	TRBV13	TRBJ1-6	few	CASSYRDRVNSPLHF	TGTGCCAGCAGCTACCGGGACAGGGTAAATTCACCCCTCCACTTT
NA	TRBV7-3	TRBJ2-1	NA	CASSLNYLSGQNEQFF	TGTGCCAGCAGCTTAAATTATTTAAGTGGTCAGAATGAGCAGTTCTTC